One T cell receptor (beta chain) is described in this entry. Its specificity is unknown. This specimen comes from a study of synovial regulatory T cells in juvenile arthritis. Whole-study context: Six or seven patients were on methotrexate and a few were untreated. Findings of the study overall: Synovial Teff and blood CPL repertoires partially overlapped with iaTreg TCR repertoires, which were largely patient-private.

CDR1 and CDR2 (germline): MNHEY, SVGAGI. CDR3 length: 14 amino acids. No DNA accompanies this entry. The assay was immunoSEQ multiplex PCR, and TCRdb's table has in-frame clones only and misses some. The table counts around 10,000 clones; around 0.71% lies in the top ten. The sequenced sample consisted of Treg cells from blood. Subset given: remaining (HLA-DR-negative) circulating blood Treg cells. V is TRBV6-5 and J is TRBJ2-7; the TRBD1 assignment by TCRdb is unverifiable without DNA. This sequence originates from a donor under 30 with juvenile idiopathic arthritis. The CDR3 protein is CASSYFQTGFEQYF.